Here is one TCR beta chain with its context. This entry is derived from a study of control samples from healthy donors and cancer patients. Only in-frame clones appear in the TCRdb table, and some are missing; sequencing was by immunoSEQ multiplex PCR. The data contain about 230,000 clones, approximately 80% of them singletons. With 2 bases removed from V and 7 bases from J, the gap between germline ends came to 15 bases. The CDR3 loop spans 15 amino acids. Germline V gives CDR1 MGHRA, CDR2 YSYEKL. The TCR was taken from a woman in her sixties with lung cancer. The gene calls are TRBV4-1 and TRBJ2-1; weak D call: TRBD1 (6 bases). The sequenced sample consisted of PBMCs. The CDR3, as DNA: TGCGCCAGCAGCCAACAGGGGAGTTCCTTTAATGAGCAGTTCTTC. It is translated as CASSQQGSSFNEQFF.